This T cell receptor beta chain was documented in a study of identical twins. Using its own MiXCR run on the 5' RACE reads, TCRdb lists one record per CDR3 protein. Of around 480,000 distinct CDR3 sequences in the sample, over 11% were seen once. On this clonotype: What it recognizes is unknown.

Whole-study findings and limits: Insertions were reduced in abundant cord blood beta clonotypes but not in memory repertoires.

Separately, the same data were catalogued under a study of yellow fever vaccine responses in identical twins.

The clonotype comes from a young woman in good health. The sequencing sample was made of CD4+ T cells sorted from blood.

Here the CDR3 DNA reads TGTGCCAGCAGTTTCCGGGACAGTAACAATGAGCAGTTCTTC. Translated: CASSFRDSNNEQFF. This chain uses TRBV6-5 with TRBJ2-1; TRBD1 agrees at 7 bases. J lost 5 bases, V lost 4 bases, and 5 bases had no gene match. CDR3 length equals 14 residues. CDR1 and CDR2 from the germline V gene are MNHEY and SVGAGI.